This TCR beta chain was sequenced in a study of T cell responses to AZD1222 COVID-19 vaccine. This CDR3 spans 17 amino acids. Germline lookup yields CDR1 LNHDA and CDR2 SQIVND (reference sequence). The V gene lost 3 bases and the J gene lost 0 bases, with 14 bases spanning the gap. Using immunoSEQ multiplex PCR, the repertoire was profiled, and TCRdb retains in-frame clones only, with some absent. The top ten hold 14% of the sample, which has fewer than 100,000 clones, 65% to 85% seen once. V usage is TRBV19 and J usage is TRBJ2-2; possibly TRBD1 for D (6 bases). The sample consisted of peripheral blood, taken 28 days after the second AZD1222 dose. This TCR was sampled from an adult who received the AZD1222 COVID-19 vaccine. CDR3 nucleotides: TGTGCCAGTAGTATGGTACAGGGCTTCCCGAACACCGGGGAGCTGTTTTTT. This translates into CASSMVQGFPNTGELFF. The variable domain in full, completed from reference TRBV19 and TRBJ2-2, reads DGGITQSPKYLFRKEGQNVTLSCEQNLNHDAMYWYRQDPGQGLRLIYYSQIVNDFQKGDIAEGYSVSREKKESFPLTVTSAQKNPTAFYLCASSMVQGFPNTGELFFGEGSRLTVL.